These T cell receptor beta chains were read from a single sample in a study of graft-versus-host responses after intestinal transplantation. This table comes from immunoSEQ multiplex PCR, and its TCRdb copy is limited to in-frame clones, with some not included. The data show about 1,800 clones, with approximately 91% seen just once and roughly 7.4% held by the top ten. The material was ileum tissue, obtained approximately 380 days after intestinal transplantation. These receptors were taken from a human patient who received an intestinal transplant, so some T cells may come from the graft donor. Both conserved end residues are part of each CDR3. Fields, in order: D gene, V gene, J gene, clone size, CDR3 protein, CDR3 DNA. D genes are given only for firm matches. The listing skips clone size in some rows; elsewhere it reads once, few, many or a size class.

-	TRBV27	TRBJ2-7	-	CASSLSPRANEQYF	TGTGCCAGCAGTTTATCGCCCCGGGCCAACGAGCAGTACTTC
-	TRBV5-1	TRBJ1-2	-	CASSLGTDYGYTF	TGCGCCAGCAGCTTGGGAACCGACTATGGCTACACCTTC
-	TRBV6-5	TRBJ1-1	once	CASTSGVTEAFF	TGTGCCAGCACCTCCGGGGTCACCGAAGCTTTCTTT
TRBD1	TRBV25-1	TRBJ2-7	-	CASSGLIGQGAYEQYF	TGTGCCAGCAGTGGACTCATCGGACAGGGGGCCTACGAGCAGTACTTC
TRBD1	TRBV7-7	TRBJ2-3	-	CASSPQGAITDTQYF	TGTGCCAGCAGCCCACAGGGGGCAATCACAGATACGCAGTATTTT
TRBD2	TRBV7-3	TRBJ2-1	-	CASSLSSGREYEQFF	TGTGCCAGCAGCTTATCTAGCGGGAGGGAGTACGAGCAGTTCTTC
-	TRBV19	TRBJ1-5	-	CASSLTDNQPQHF	TGTGCCAGTAGCTTGACAGATAATCAGCCCCAGCATTTT
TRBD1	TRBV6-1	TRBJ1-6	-	CASSFTGTGGSPLHF	TGTGCCAGCAGTTTTACCGGGACAGGGGGTTCACCCCTCCACTTT
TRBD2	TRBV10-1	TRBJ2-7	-	CATPGGDEQYF	TGCGCCACCCCGGGGGGAGACGAGCAGTACTTC
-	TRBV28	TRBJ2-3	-	CASSPPDSSVDTQYF	TGTGCCAGCAGCCCCCCGGACTCGTCCGTGGATACGCAGTATTTT
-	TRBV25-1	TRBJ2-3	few	CASSVRSDTQYF	TGTGCCAGCAGTGTGCGGTCAGACACGCAGTATTTT
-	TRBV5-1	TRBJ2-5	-	CASSVDPGPLGETQYF	TGCGCCAGCAGCGTAGACCCGGGACCGCTGGGGGAGACCCAGTACTTC
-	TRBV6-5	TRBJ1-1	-	CASSDGGNTEAFF	TGTGCCAGCAGTGATGGCGGGAACACTGAAGCTTTCTTT
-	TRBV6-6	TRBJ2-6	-	CASQRSGANVLTF	TGTGCCAGTCAACGATCTGGGGCCAACGTCCTGACTTTC
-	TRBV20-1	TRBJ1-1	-	CSAPWGRGAFF	TGCAGTGCCCCTTGGGGCAGGGGAGCTTTCTTT
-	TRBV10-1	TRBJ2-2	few	CASSANPNTGELFF	TGCGCCAGCAGTGCGAACCCGAACACCGGGGAGCTGTTTTTT
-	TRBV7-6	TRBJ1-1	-	CASKSRATEAFF	TGTGCCAGCAAGAGCCGTGCCACTGAAGCTTTCTTT
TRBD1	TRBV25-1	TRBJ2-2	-	CASSEPGTGDTGELFF	TGTGCCAGCAGTGAGCCCGGGACAGGGGACACCGGGGAGCTGTTTTTT
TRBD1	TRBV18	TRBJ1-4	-	CASSRRTGRNEKLFF	TGTGCCAGCTCACGACGGACAGGCCGTAATGAAAAACTGTTTTTT
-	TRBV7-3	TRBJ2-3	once	CASSRGVSTDTQYF	TGTGCCAGCAGCCGAGGGGTGAGCACAGATACGCAGTATTTT
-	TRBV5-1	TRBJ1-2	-	CASSLDNYGYTF	TGCGCCAGCAGCTTAGATAACTATGGCTACACCTTC
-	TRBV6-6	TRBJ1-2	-	CASRESETYGYTF	TGTGCCAGCAGGGAGTCAGAGACCTATGGCTACACCTTC
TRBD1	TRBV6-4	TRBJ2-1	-	CASSDSTGGRVHEQFF	TGTGCCAGCAGTGACTCGACAGGGGGACGCGTCCATGAGCAGTTCTTC
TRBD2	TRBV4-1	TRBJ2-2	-	CASSLQLAGGNGELFF	TGCGCCAGCAGCCTCCAGCTAGCGGGAGGAAACGGGGAGCTGTTTTTT
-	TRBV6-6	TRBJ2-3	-	CASSYSLAGRMDF	TGTGCCAGCAGTTACTCCTTGGCGGGGAGGATGGATTTT
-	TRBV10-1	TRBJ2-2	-	CASSESRTGQLFF	TGCGCCAGCAGTGAGTCGAGGACCGGGCAGCTGTTTTTT
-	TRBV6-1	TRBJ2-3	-	CASSVKPGRSTDTQYF	TGTGCCAGCAGTGTTAAGCCCGGGCGGAGCACAGATACGCAGTATTTT
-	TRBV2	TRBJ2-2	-	CASRLSGNTGELFF	TGTGCCAGCAGGCTGAGCGGGAACACCGGGGAGCTGTTTTTT
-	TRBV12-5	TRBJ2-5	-	CASGRDLGLETQYF	TGTGCTAGTGGCCGGGATCTAGGATTAGAGACCCAGTACTTC
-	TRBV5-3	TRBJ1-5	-	CANPTAYSNQPRHF	TGTGCCAACCCGACAGCATATAGCAATCAGCCCCGGCATTTT
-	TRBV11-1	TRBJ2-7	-	CASSPTPREQYF	TGTGCCAGCAGCCCTACCCCGCGGGAGCAGTACTTC
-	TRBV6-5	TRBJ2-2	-	CASSYGGNTGELFF	TGTGCCAGCAGTTATGGCGGAAACACCGGGGAGCTGTTTTTT
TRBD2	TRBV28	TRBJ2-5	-	CASSTTAGGVEETQYF	TGTGCCAGCAGTACGACGGCGGGGGGGGTCGAAGAGACCCAGTACTTC
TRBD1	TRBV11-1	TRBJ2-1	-	CASSARDRGAYNEQFF	TGTGCCAGCAGCGCCCGGGACAGGGGCGCCTACAATGAGCAGTTCTTC
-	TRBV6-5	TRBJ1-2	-	CASSQTGYGYTF	TGTGCCAGCAGCCAGACGGGGTATGGCTACACCTTC
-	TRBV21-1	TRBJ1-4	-	CASSKEGSGLGREKLFF	TGTGCCAGCAGCAAAGAGGGTTCAGGTTTGGGGCGGGAAAAACTGTTTTTT
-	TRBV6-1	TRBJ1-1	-	CASSVQGNTEAFF	TGTGCCAGCAGTGTGCAGGGGAACACTGAAGCTTTCTTT
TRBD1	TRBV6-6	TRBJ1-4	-	CASGGTGGEKLFF	TGTGCCAGCGGCGGGACAGGAGGAGAAAAACTGTTTTTT
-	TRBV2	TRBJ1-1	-	CASSERTHTEAFF	TGTGCCAGCAGTGAAAGGACGCATACTGAAGCTTTCTTT
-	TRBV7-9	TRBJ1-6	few	CASSGQLDSPLHF	TGTGCCAGCAGCGGGCAACTTGACTCACCCCTCCACTTT
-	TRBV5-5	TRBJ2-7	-	CASSGLGEQYF	TGTGCCAGCAGCGGCCTGGGGGAGCAGTACTTC
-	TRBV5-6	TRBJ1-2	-	CASSLRSGRQPHGYTF	TGTGCCAGCAGCTTGAGGTCAGGTCGACAGCCCCATGGCTACACCTTC
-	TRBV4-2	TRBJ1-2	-	CASSQDIDGAPPYGYTF	TGTGCCAGCAGCCAAGATATCGACGGGGCCCCCCCCTATGGCTACACCTTC
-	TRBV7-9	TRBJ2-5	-	CASRQTGPQETQYF	TGTGCCAGCCGACAAACAGGGCCCCAAGAGACCCAGTACTTC
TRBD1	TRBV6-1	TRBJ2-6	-	CASQGAEGGANVLTF	TGTGCCAGCCAGGGGGCAGAAGGTGGGGCCAACGTCCTGACTTTC
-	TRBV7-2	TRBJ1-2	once	CASSLTPGHGYTF	TGTGCCAGCAGCTTAACGCCAGGGCATGGCTACACCTTC
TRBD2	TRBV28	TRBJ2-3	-	CASSLLSGLAYYLDTQYF	TGTGCCAGCAGTTTATTGTCCGGACTAGCATATTATTTGGATACGCAGTATTTT
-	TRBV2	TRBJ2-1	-	CASTGTSAYNEQFF	TGTGCCAGCACGGGGACATCCGCCTACAATGAGCAGTTCTTC
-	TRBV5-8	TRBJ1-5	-	CASSSAGNQPQHF	TGTGCCAGCAGTTCGGCAGGGAATCAGCCCCAGCATTTT
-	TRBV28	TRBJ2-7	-	CASSLNANYYEQYF	TGTGCCAGCAGTTTAAACGCCAACTACTACGAGCAGTACTTC
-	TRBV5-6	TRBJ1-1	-	CASSLGTYNTEAFF	TGTGCCAGCAGCTTGGGGACCTATAACACTGAAGCTTTCTTT
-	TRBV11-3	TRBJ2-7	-	CASSLGGQRFWRWEQYF	TGTGCCAGCAGCTTAGGGGGGCAGCGGTTTTGGCGGTGGGAGCAGTACTTC
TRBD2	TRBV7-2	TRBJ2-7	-	CASSTGGRGDEQYF	TGTGCCAGCAGCACGGGGGGGCGGGGCGACGAGCAGTACTTC
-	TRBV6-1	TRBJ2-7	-	CASSEVGAPYEQYF	TGTGCCAGCAGTGAGGTAGGGGCTCCCTACGAGCAGTACTTC
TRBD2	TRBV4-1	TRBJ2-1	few	CASSQGGAGGVEQFF	TGCGCCAGCAGCCAAGGGGGAGCGGGAGGGGTTGAGCAGTTCTTC
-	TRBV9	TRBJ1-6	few	CASSVQESSYNSPLHF	TGTGCCAGCAGCGTACAGGAGAGCTCCTATAATTCACCCCTCCACTTT
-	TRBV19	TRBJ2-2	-	CASNLLGVGTGELFF	TGTGCCAGCAACCTTCTGGGGGTGGGCACCGGGGAGCTGTTTTTT
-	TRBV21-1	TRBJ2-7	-	CASSKWGQGVYEQYF	TGTGCCAGCAGCAAATGGGGACAGGGTGTCTACGAGCAGTACTTC
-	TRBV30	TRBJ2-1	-	CASSGTERYNEQFF	TGTGCATCCTCCGGGACGGAACGATACAATGAGCAGTTCTTC